Below, 12 T cell receptor beta chains from the same sample are listed, as sequenced in a study of immune heterogeneity within non-small cell lung tumors. Samples each supplied about 610 ng of bulk tumor genomic DNA as template. Primary tumors were biopsied several times each, far apart, intraoperatively. Untreated, newly diagnosed non-small cell lung cancer patients underwent curative surgery. It was with 32 V and 13 J primers that multiplex PCR amplified TCR beta CDR3. TCRdb called the multiplex PCR reads again in MiXCR, with one record for every CDR3 protein. The sample records around 20,000 distinct CDR3 sequences, roughly 30% being singletons. Material: lung tumor tissue. These receptors were collected from a man aged 35-49 years with non-small cell lung cancer.

The chain joins TRBV4-2 to TRBJ1-2, with unresolved D. V was trimmed by 1 base and J by 1 base, leaving 7 bases between them. The length of the CDR3 is 14 residues. The germline V gene encodes CDR1 LGHNA and CDR2 YNFKEQ. CDR3 coding DNA: TGTGCCAGCAGCCAAGTTGGGATTAACTATGGCTACACCTTC. Residues: CASSQVGINYGYTF.

There are many counts of this clonotype. The gene calls are TRBV15 and TRBJ1-1; 7 positions agree with TRBD1. This CDR3 is built from 15 residues. V shed 3 bases and J 3 bases; nucleotides not matched to a gene: 7. From germline, CDR1 is LNHNV and CDR2 YYDKDF (reference sequence). CDR3 coding DNA: TGTGCCACCAGCAGCTTTACCGACAGGGACACTGAAGCTTTCTTT. Its translation is CATSSFTDRDTEAFF.

This clonotype was detected a few times. The chain has TRBV5-8 and TRBJ2-3, with TRBD2 matching 10 bases. The CDR3 covers 16 residues. After removal of 3 bases from V and 0 bases from J, the junction contained 4 bases not matched to a gene. Looked up from germline, CDR1 is SGHTS and CDR2 is YDEGEE. The CDR3 sequence is CASSSGGLASTDTQYF. CDR3 DNA: TGTGCCAGCAGCTCGGGGGGACTAGCGAGCACAGATACGCAGTATTTT.

A note on this clonotype: This could be a read error, since a much larger clone is one nucleotide away. The V and J genes are TRBV6-2 or TRBV6-3 and TRBJ2-7, with D hard to call. The germline gives CDR1 MNHEY, CDR2 SVGEGT. V lost 8 bases to trimming and J lost 5 bases, with 16 bases between them. CDR3 size: 13 residues. Written as DNA, the CDR3 is TGTGCCAGCCCCTCAGGCAACTTCAACGAGCAGTACTTC. It yields the protein CASPSGNFNEQYF.

This clonotype was detected only a few times. V gene TRBV12-3 or TRBV12-4 combines with J gene TRBJ2-5; D may be TRBD2 (7 bases). The CDR3 loop spans 14 amino acids. Trimming removed 0 bases from V and 9 bases from J, with 14 bases in between. CDR3 sequence reads: CASSLARGGGAQYF. The CDR3 DNA sequence: TGTGCCAGCAGTTTAGCGAGGGGGGGTGGGGCCCAGTACTTC.

This clonotype has more than one count but fewer than ten. The chain carries TRBV19 and TRBJ2-5, with TRBD2 matching over 10 bases. The V gene's germline CDR1 is LNHDA and CDR2 SQIVND (reference sequence). The CDR3 is 17 amino acids. Trimming removed 9 bases from V and 5 bases from J; junction bases left unmatched: 18. The CDR3 reads CASANTGTSVGRETQYF. For the CDR3, the DNA is TGTGCCAGCGCGAACACCGGGACTAGCGTTGGTAGGGAGACCCAGTACTTC.

By sample share, this clonotype is medium-sized. This sequence joins TRBV15 and TRBJ1-5; a possible D gene is TRBD1 (5 bases). Trimming removed 0 bases from V and 6 bases from J, with 12 bases in between. CDR3 length: 15 residues. Germline CDR1 reads LNHNV; CDR2 reads YYDKDF (reference sequence). The CDR3, as DNA: TGTGCCACCAGCAGAGATTTTGGGGGAGGTCAGCCCCAGCATTTT. This translates into CATSRDFGGGQPQHF.

The sample holds a few counts of this clonotype. The rearrangement joins TRBV6-4 to TRBJ2-1, with TRBD2 identical over 12 bases. CDR1 and CDR2 (germline): MRHNA, SNTAGT. J gave up 7 bases and V 5 bases, and 6 bases lay outside the gene matches. CDR3 length equals 15 residues. The CDR3 coding sequence is TGTGCCAGCAGTCGACTAGCGGGAGATGTAAATGAGCAGTTCTTC. Translation: CASSRLAGDVNEQFF.

Of note for this clonotype: A much larger clone lies a single base off, so this may be a read error. The chain is built from TRBV2 and TRBJ1-5; 7 nucleotides line up with TRBD1. The CDR3 covers 14 residues. The germline CDR1 and CDR2 sequences are SNHLY and FYNNEI. The CDR3 DNA is TGTGACAGCACCCGGGACAGTAGCAATCAGCCCCAGCATTTT. Its translation: CDSTRDSSNQPQHF.

The chain couples TRBV20-1 to TRBJ2-4, with 8 bases lining up with TRBD2. There are 15 residues in the CDR3. With 0 bases clipped from V and 5 bases from J, the junction kept 6 bases outside the gene matches. CDR1 DFQATT and CDR2 SNEGSKA come from the germline V gene (reference sequence). The CDR3 sequence is CSARDPSGRENIQYF. CDR3 coding DNA: TGCAGTGCTAGAGATCCAAGCGGGAGAGAAAACATTCAGTACTTC.

V usage is TRBV3-1 and J usage is TRBJ1-1; D is uncertain. This CDR3 spans 14 amino acids. Trimming took 1 base from V and 1 from J, leaving 7 bases between them. Germline CDR1 LGHDT, CDR2 YNNKEL (reference sequence). The CDR3 nucleotides read TGTGCCAGCAGCCAAGGGTTCCAGAACACTGAAGCTTTCTTT. It translates to CASSQGFQNTEAFF.

This clonotype showed up just a few times. The rearrangement joins TRBV29-1 to TRBJ2-2; TRBD1 or TRBD2 may be the D gene (8 bases each). Trimming took off 4 bases at V and 7 bases at J, with 25 bases between the two ends. The CDR3 covers 17 residues. CDR1 is SQVTM, CDR2 ANQGSEA, per germline. CDR3 region: CSVVSREGRGHVGELFF. The CDR3 coding sequence is TGCAGCGTTGTATCCCGGGAGGGCAGGGGGCATGTCGGGGAGCTGTTTTTT.